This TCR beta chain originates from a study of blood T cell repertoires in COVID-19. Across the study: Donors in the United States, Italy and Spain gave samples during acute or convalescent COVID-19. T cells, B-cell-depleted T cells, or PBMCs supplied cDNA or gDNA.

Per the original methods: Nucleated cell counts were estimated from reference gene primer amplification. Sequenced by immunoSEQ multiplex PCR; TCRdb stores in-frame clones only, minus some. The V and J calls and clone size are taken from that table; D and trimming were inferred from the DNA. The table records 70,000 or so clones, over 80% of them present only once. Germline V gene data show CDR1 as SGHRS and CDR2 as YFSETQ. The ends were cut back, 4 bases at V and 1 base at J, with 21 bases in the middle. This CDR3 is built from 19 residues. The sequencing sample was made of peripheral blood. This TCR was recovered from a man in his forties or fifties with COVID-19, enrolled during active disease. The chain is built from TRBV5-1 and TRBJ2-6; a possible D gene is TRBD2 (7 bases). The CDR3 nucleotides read TGCGCCAGCAGCCGCCGACCGGGGGGCAGGGAATCTGGGGCCAACGTCCTGACTTTC. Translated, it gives CASSRRPGGRESGANVLTF.